This TCR beta chain is from a study of blood T cell repertoires in COVID-19. Study at large: Both acute and convalescent COVID-19 samples were obtained from the United States, Italy and Spain. In each case, the material was cDNA or gDNA derived from T cells, B-cell-depleted T cells, or PBMCs.

As originally analysed: Amplified reference gene primers provided the basis for estimating nucleated cell counts. The assay was immunoSEQ multiplex PCR, and TCRdb's table has in-frame clones only and misses some. From that table come the V and J calls and clone size; the DNA was used to work out D and trimming. The data show about 98,000 clones, more than 60% seen once. This clone has only a few counts. This clonotype originated in a man in his 70s with acute or convalescent COVID-19. Sequencing input: peripheral blood.

The CDR3 nucleotides are TGTGCCAGCAGCTTCTTGAGGGGGATAAATGAGCAGTTCTTC. It translates to CASSFLRGINEQFF. The chain combines TRBV7-2 with TRBJ2-1, with D maybe TRBD1 (6 bases). Germline V gene data show CDR1 as SGHTA and CDR2 as FQGNSA. V lost 3 bases and J 7 bases, leaving 13 bases between the germline ends. CDR3 length: 14 residues.